These 7 T cell receptor beta chains share one sample of origin, sequenced in a study of OX40 agonist ivuxolimab in advanced cancers. Profiled with immunoSEQ multiplex PCR; TCRdb holds only in-frame clones, not every one. The table has approximately 130,000 clones, about 92% seen once; the top ten hold 0.9% to 1.2%. The sequencing used CD4+ or CD8+ T cells sorted from blood, collected in a trial of the OX40 agonist ivuxolimab. The receptors derive from an adult with an advanced solid tumor such as melanoma, head and neck, liver or kidney cancer.

V gene TRBV7-9 combines with J gene TRBJ1-1, with no clear D. The V end was cut by 4 bases, the J end by 2 bases, with 8 bases between. CDR3 size: 13 residues. CDR1 and CDR2 from the germline V gene are SEHNR and FQNEAQ (reference sequence). The CDR3 here is CASSWRVNTEAFF. The CDR3 DNA is TGTGCCAGCAGCTGGAGAGTTAACACTGAAGCTTTCTTT.

This clone was seen only once. The rearrangement uses TRBV28 and TRBJ1-6; D gene uncertain. Germline loops: CDR1 MDHEN, CDR2 SYDVKM. The CDR3 length is 11 residues. Trimming pared 3 bases from V and 8 bases from J, leaving 2 bases between. The CDR3 is CASSFYSPLHF. DNA of the CDR3: TGTGCCAGCAGTTTCTATTCACCCCTCCACTTT.

This sequence joins TRBV6-1 and TRBJ2-3; 8 nucleotides agree with TRBD2. The V segment lost 6 bases and the J segment 3 bases; nucleotides outside the gene matches: 5. This CDR3 has 14 amino acids. Germline CDR1 MNHNS, CDR2 SASEGT. The CDR3 DNA reads TGTGCCAGCAGCGGGGGGGCAGGTACAGATACGCAGTATTTT. As protein: CASSGGAGTDTQYF.

The chain employs TRBV5-1 and TRBJ1-4; 7 bases match TRBD1. V was clipped by 4 bases and J by 2 bases; unmatched bases: 8. This CDR3 region has 16 residues. Germline CDR1 and CDR2: SGHRS and YFSETQ. CDR3 bases: TGCGCCAGCAGCACGACAGGGAGGACGACTAATGAAAAACTGTTTTTT. This gives the protein CASSTTGRTTNEKLFF. The full variable domain, completed using reference TRBV5-1 and TRBJ1-4, is KAGVTQTPRYLIKTRGQQVTLSCSPISGHRSVSWYQQTPGQGLQFLFEYFSETQRNKGNFPGRFSGRQFSNSRSEMNVSTLELGDSALYLCASSTTGRTTNEKLFFGSGTQLSVL.

In DNA, the CDR3 is TGTGCCAGCAGCTTAGATACAGGTAACACTGAAGCTTTCTTT. This gives the protein CASSLDTGNTEAFF. This chain links TRBV13 with TRBJ1-1; D is possibly TRBD1 (5 bases). CDR1 is PRHDT, CDR2 FYEKMQ, per germline (reference sequence). The CDR3 loop spans 14 amino acids. Trimming cost V 1 base and J 2 bases, with 8 bases left between them.

A note on this clone: Distinct nucleotide sequences in the sample also encode this CDR3. The V call is TRBV18, the J call TRBJ2-3; D ambiguous. The CDR3 is made up of 13 amino acids. Germline CDR1 reads KGHSH; CDR2 reads LQKENI. V was shortened by 3 bases and J by 0 bases, with 4 bases between the two germline ends. The CDR3 sequence is CASSPPSTDTQYF. The CDR3 bases are TGTGCCAGCTCACCGCCTAGCACAGATACGCAGTATTTT. Complete variable domain (other parts from reference TRBV18 and TRBJ2-3): NAGVMQNPRHLVRRRGQEARLRCSPMKGHSHVYWYRQLPEEGLKFMVYLQKENIIDESGMPKERFSAEFPKEGPSILRIQQVVRGDSAAYFCASSPPSTDTQYFGPGTRLTVL.

The rearrangement joins TRBV30 to TRBJ2-7, with TRBD2 matching over 8 bases. CDR3 length: 14 residues. Germline V gene data show CDR1 as GTSNPN and CDR2 as SVGIG (reference sequence). Losses at the gene ends were 3 bases for V and 5 bases for J; bases not matched to a gene: 9. The CDR3 DNA reads as TGTGCCTGGAGACCCAAGCGGGAGCACGACGAGCAGTACTTC. Its translation: CAWRPKREHDEQYF.